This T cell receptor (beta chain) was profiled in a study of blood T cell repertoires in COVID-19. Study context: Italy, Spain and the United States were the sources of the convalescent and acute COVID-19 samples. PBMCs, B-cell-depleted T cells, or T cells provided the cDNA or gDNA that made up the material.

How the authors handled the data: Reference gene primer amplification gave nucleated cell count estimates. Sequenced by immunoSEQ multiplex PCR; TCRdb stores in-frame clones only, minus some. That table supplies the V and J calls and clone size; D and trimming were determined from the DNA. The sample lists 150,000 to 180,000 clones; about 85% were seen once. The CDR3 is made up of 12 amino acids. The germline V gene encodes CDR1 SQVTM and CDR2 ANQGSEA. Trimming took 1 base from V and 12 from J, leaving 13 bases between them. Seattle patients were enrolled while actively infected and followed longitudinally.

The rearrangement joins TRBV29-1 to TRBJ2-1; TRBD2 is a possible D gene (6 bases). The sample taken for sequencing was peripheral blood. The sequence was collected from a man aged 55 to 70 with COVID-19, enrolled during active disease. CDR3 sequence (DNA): TGCAGCGTTGAAGCGGTTCGGGACTCGCAGTTCTTC. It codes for CSVEAVRDSQFF.